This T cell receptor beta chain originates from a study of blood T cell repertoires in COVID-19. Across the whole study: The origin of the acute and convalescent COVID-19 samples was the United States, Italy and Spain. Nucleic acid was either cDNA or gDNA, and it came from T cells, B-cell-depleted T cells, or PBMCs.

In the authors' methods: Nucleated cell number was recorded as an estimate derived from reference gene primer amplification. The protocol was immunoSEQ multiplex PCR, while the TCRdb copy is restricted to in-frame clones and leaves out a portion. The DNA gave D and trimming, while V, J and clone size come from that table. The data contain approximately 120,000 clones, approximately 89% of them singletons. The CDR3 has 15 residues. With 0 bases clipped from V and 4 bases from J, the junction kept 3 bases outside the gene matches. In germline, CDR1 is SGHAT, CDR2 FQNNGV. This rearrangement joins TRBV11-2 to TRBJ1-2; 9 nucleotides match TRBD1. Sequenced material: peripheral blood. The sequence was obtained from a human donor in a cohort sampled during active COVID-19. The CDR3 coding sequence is TGTGCCAGCAGCTTAGAGGGGACAGGGCTCTATGGCTACACCTTC. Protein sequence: CASSLEGTGLYGYTF. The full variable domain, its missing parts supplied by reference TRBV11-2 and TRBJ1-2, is EAGVAQSPRYKIIEKRQSVAFWCNPISGHATLYWYQQILGQGPKLLIQFQNNGVVDDSQLPKDRFSAERLKGVDSTLKIQPAKLEDSAVYLCASSLEGTGLYGYTFGSGTRLTVV.